What follows are 17 T cell receptor beta chains derived from one specimen sequenced in a study of blood T cell repertoires in COVID-19. Using immunoSEQ multiplex PCR, the repertoire was profiled, and TCRdb retains in-frame clones only, with some absent. The sample contains 59,000 or so clones, approximately 87% of which appear only once. The sequenced sample was peripheral blood. Receptor source: a human donor in a cohort sampled during active COVID-19.

The chain links TRBV5-1 to TRBJ1-3; the D gene is possibly TRBD1 (5 bases). The CDR3 spans 15 residues. V was trimmed by 0 bases and J by 4 bases, leaving 11 bases between them. The V gene's germline CDR1 is SGHRS and CDR2 YFSETQ. The CDR3, as DNA: TGCGCCAGCAGCTTGGATGGGGGGGTCGGAAACACCATATATTTT. Residues: CASSLDGGVGNTIYF.

This rearrangement joins TRBV2 to TRBJ1-5; 8 nucleotides match TRBD1. CDR3 length: 13 residues. The junction had 4 bases not matched to a gene; V was cut back by 6 bases and J by 6 bases. Germline CDR1 and CDR2: SNHLY and FYNNEI. Written as DNA, the CDR3 is TGTGCCAGCAGGTCCAGGGGGCGTCAGCCCCAGCATTTT. This sequence encodes CASRSRGRQPQHF.

This clone was seen only once. The chain combines TRBV6-5 with TRBJ1-2, with TRBD1 identical over 10 bases. V lost 0 bases, J lost 4 bases, and 2 bases stayed unmatched. The CDR3 sequence is 15 residues long. Germline V lookup: CDR1 MNHEY, CDR2 SVGAGI. CDR3 amino acids: CASSYSGQGTYGYTF. The CDR3 nucleotides read TGTGCCAGCAGTTACTCGGGACAGGGGACCTATGGCTACACCTTC.

The count of this clone is one. The chain couples TRBV6-5 to TRBJ2-5; maybe TRBD1 (6 bases). Germline-derived CDR1 and CDR2 are MNHEY and SVGAGI. Trimming pared 4 bases from V and 7 bases from J, leaving 16 bases between. CDR3 length: 14 residues. The chain's CDR3 is CASSFGTLGGTQYF. CDR3 nucleotide sequence: TGTGCCAGCAGTTTTGGGACACTCGGAGGGACCCAGTACTTC.

The gene calls are TRBV19 and TRBJ2-3; D is possibly TRBD2 (6 bases). The ends were cut back, 3 bases at V and 4 bases at J, with 14 bases in the middle. Germline V CDR1 and CDR2: LNHDA, SQIVND (reference sequence). The CDR3 loop spans 15 amino acids. CDR3: CASSMGRGSADTQYF. CDR3 nucleotides: TGTGCCAGTAGTATGGGTCGGGGGTCCGCAGATACGCAGTATTTT.

The V gene is TRBV24-1, the J gene TRBJ2-2; TRBD1 might be the D (6 bases). Germline V lookup: CDR1 KGHDR, CDR2 SFDVKD. The V and J ends lost 3 bases and 4 bases respectively, with 14 bases between them. The CDR3 length is 16 residues. This chain's CDR3 is CATSDPQGRVTGELFF. The CDR3 DNA sequence: TGTGCCACCAGTGATCCACAGGGTAGGGTCACCGGGGAGCTGTTTTTT.

The chain joins TRBV6-5 to TRBJ2-7; a possible D gene is TRBD1 (5 bases). CDR1 and CDR2 (germline): MNHEY, SVGAGI. Trimming pared 7 bases from V and 2 bases from J, leaving 12 bases between. The length of the CDR3 is 13 residues. The CDR3 nucleotides are TGTGCCAGCACCCCCGGACAACCCTACGAGCAGTACTTC. Its protein product is CASTPGQPYEQYF.

CDR3 nucleotides: TGTGCCAGCAGCGCCCGACTAGCGGGGGGGCCCCCCGACACCGGGGAGCTGTTTTTT. Its translation: CASSARLAGGPPDTGELFF. V is TRBV9 and J is TRBJ2-2, with 14 nucleotides matching TRBD2. V lost 3 bases and J lost 3; bases outside the gene matches: 10. The germline CDR1 and CDR2 sequences are SGDLS and YYNGEE. The CDR3 extends over 19 amino acids.

The chain recombines TRBV9 with TRBJ2-1; 9 bases match TRBD2. CDR3 length equals 16 residues. The V gene's germline CDR1 is SGDLS and CDR2 YYNGEE. The junction had 3 bases not matched to a gene; V was cut back by 2 bases and J by 0 bases. The CDR3: CASSVSGGPSYNEQFF. In nucleotides, the CDR3 is TGTGCCAGCAGCGTTAGCGGGGGCCCCTCCTACAATGAGCAGTTCTTC. The variable domain in full, completed from reference TRBV9 and TRBJ2-1, reads DSGVTQTPKHLITATGQRVTLRCSPRSGDLSVYWYQQSLDQGLQFLIQYYNGEERAKGNILERFSAQQFPDLHSELNLSSLELGDSALYFCASSVSGGPSYNEQFFGPGTRLTVL.

This chain connects TRBV6-6 to TRBJ2-3; possible D gene TRBD1, 6 bases. With 6 bases removed from V and 2 bases from J, the gap between germline ends came to 12 bases. This CDR3 region has 14 residues. Germline V gene data show CDR1 as MNHNY and CDR2 as SVGAGI (reference sequence). This CDR3 is CASSLRDNTDTQYF. Here the CDR3 DNA reads TGTGCCAGCAGCCTCCGGGACAACACAGATACGCAGTATTTT.

The chain joins TRBV28 to TRBJ1-4, with a weak D call TRBD1 (5 bases). The V gene lost 5 bases and the J gene lost 1 base, with 11 bases spanning the gap. The CDR3 is 15 amino acids. Per the germline V gene, CDR1 is MDHEN and CDR2 is SYDVKM. CDR3 DNA: TGTGCCAGCAGTCTCCCGACAGAAACTAATGAAAAACTGTTTTTT. Translating gives CASSLPTETNEKLFF.

V is TRBV5-4 and J is TRBJ2-7; 10 nucleotides line up with TRBD1. The CDR3 covers 15 residues. Losses at the gene ends were 4 bases for V and 3 bases for J; bases not matched to a gene: 7. Germline CDR1 and CDR2: SGHNT and YYREEE (reference sequence). The CDR3 spells CASSLPGTGVYEQYF. The DNA of the CDR3 is TGTGCCAGCAGCCTACCCGGGACAGGGGTCTACGAGCAGTACTTC.

The chain has TRBV7-2 and TRBJ1-1; 9 bases align to TRBD1. The CDR3 is made up of 13 amino acids. CDR1 is SGHTA, CDR2 FQGNSA, per germline. The V gene end was trimmed by 4 bases and the J gene end by 7 bases; junction bases not matched to a gene: 4. The CDR3 DNA reads as TGTGCCAGCAGCTCAACAGGGGGCGGTGAAGCTTTCTTT. This translates into CASSSTGGGEAFF.

This chain uses TRBV24-1 with TRBJ1-2; D call uncertain. Germline CDR1 KGHDR, CDR2 SFDVKD. This CDR3 contains 15 residues. V gave up 9 bases and J gave up 8 bases, with 24 bases separating them. The CDR3 sequence: CATLAQRELGSGYTF. The CDR3 region has the DNA TGTGCCACCCTCGCCCAGAGGGAGCTTGGTTCCGGCTACACCTTC.

The chain combines TRBV3-1 (or the pseudogene TRBV3-2) with TRBJ1-4; maybe TRBD1 (6 bases). The CDR3 is 21 residues long. CDR1 and CDR2 from the germline V gene are LGHDT and YNNKEL (reference sequence). V was trimmed by 4 bases and J by 6 bases, leaving 33 bases between them. The CDR3 sequence is CASSPTSRASTEGVRDEKLFF. CDR3 bases: TGTGCCAGCAGCCCAACCTCCCGGGCCTCGACAGAGGGGGTTCGGGATGAAAAACTGTTTTTT.

The chain carries TRBV5-1 and TRBJ1-2; 7 bases align to TRBD1. There are 14 residues in the CDR3. CDR1 SGHRS and CDR2 YFSETQ come from the germline V gene. With V trimmed by 2 bases and J by 7 bases, 8 bases remained unmatched. In DNA, the CDR3 is TGCGCCAGCAGCTTAGACTCAGGGGGATTTGGCTACACCTTC. Translated, it gives CASSLDSGGFGYTF.

The chain links TRBV25-1 to TRBJ2-5; a weak D match, TRBD1 (6 bases). The CDR3 runs to 16 residues. V dropped 1 base and J dropped 2 bases, with 14 bases sitting between them. Germline-derived CDR1 and CDR2 are MGHDK and SYGVNS. DNA of the CDR3: TGTGCCAGCAGTGAATTTAAGGGCAGGGGTCAAGAGACCCAGTACTTC. Translation gives CASSEFKGRGQETQYF.